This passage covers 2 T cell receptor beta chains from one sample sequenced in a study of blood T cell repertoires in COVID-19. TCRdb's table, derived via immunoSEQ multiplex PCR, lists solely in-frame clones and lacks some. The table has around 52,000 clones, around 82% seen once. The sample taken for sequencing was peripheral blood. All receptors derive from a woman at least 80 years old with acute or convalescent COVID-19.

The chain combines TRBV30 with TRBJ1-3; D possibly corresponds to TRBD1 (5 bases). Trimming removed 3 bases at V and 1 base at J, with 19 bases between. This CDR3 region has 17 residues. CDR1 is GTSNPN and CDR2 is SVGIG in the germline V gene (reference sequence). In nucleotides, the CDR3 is TGTGCCTGGAGCTGGGGGGATCGTCAAGTGTCTGGAAACACCATATATTTT. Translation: CAWSWGDRQVSGNTIYF.

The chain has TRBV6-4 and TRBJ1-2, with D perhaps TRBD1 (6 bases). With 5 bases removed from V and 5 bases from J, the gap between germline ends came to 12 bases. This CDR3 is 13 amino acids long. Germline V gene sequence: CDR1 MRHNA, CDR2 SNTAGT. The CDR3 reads CASSPQGWYGYTF. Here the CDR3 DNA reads TGTGCCAGCAGTCCTCAGGGGTGGTATGGCTACACCTTC.